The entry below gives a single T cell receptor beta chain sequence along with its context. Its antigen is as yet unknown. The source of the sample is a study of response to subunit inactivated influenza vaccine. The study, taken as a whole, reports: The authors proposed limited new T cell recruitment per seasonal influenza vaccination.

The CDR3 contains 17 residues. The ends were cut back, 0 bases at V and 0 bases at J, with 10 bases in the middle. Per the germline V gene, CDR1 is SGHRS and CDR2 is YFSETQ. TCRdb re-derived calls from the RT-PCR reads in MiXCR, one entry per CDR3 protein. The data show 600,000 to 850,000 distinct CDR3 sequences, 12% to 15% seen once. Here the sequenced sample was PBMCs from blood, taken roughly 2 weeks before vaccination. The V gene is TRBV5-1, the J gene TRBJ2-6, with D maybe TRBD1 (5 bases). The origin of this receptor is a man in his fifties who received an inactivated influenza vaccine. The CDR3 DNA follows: TGCGCCAGCAGCTTGGAGCCAGGGAACTCTGGGGCCAACGTCCTGACTTTC. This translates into CASSLEPGNSGANVLTF.